This is a list of T cell receptor beta chains from one sample in a study of blood T cell repertoires in COVID-19. The table came from immunoSEQ multiplex PCR; TCRdb's copy has only in-frame clones and leaves some out. Of 330,000 or so clones listed, roughly 87% are singletons. Material for sequencing was PBMCs or T cells enriched from blood (not recorded which). Source of these receptors: a woman aged 30 to 39 who had recovered from COVID-19. Both conserved end residues are part of each CDR3. The order of the fields is J gene, V gene, CDR3 protein.

>TRBJ2-1|TRBV28
CASTSAGTSNEQFF
>TRBJ2-7|TRBV5-1
CASSLGPRGAYEQYF
>TRBJ1-3|TRBV28
CASRPGGLNTIYF
>TRBJ1-6|TRBV5-1
CASRIGQTSPLHF
>TRBJ1-4|TRBV10-3
CAISEQSATNEKLFF
>TRBJ2-1|TRBV5-1
CASSLGLADNEQFF
>TRBJ1-1|TRBV11-3
CASSLDSLNTEAFF
>TRBJ2-7|TRBV11-1
CASSREVYEQYF
>TRBJ2-1|TRBV9
CASSEQGAHNEQFF
>TRBJ1-2|TRBV5-5
CASSLFGSPRDGYTF
>TRBJ1-1|TRBV6-5
CASSHVTGGSEAFF
>TRBJ1-6|TRBV28
CASRLIGWGKYNSPLHF
>TRBJ1-6|TRBV19
CASSIEGLMNSPLHF
>TRBJ1-2|TRBV13
CASRERDREEYGYTF
>TRBJ1-5|TRBV12-3/TRBV12-4
CASSLEPDQPQHF
>TRBJ1-2|TRBV11-2
CASSQWGGSYTF
>TRBJ2-3|TRBV29-1
CSVGGFSGGTDTQYF
>TRBJ2-3|TRBV28
CASRAGGAADTQYF
>TRBJ1-1|TRBV11-2
CASSLAGGNTEAFF
>TRBJ1-2|TRBV27
CASRGQANYGYTF
>TRBJ2-7|TRBV15
CATSTWTSGFTSPYEQYF
>TRBJ2-1|TRBV25-1
CASSERGAEQFF
>TRBJ1-3|TRBV10-3
CAITKTADSGNTIYF
>TRBJ1-2|TRBV4-1
CASSQASRGYGYTF
>TRBJ2-1|TRBV2
CASSEQGSPYNEQFF
>TRBJ1-5|TRBV15
CATSRGGGSQPQHF
>TRBJ2-1|TRBV5-1
CASSSSGSSYNEQFF
>TRBJ1-1|TRBV7-6
CASSSESRELAFF
>TRBJ2-1|TRBV7-8
CASTIGGGNNEQFF
>TRBJ1-1|TRBV7-9
CASSYPGETGNTEAFF
>TRBJ1-2|TRBV2
CASSERGINYGYTF
>TRBJ1-5|TRBV27
CASSSGTGGRQPQHF
>TRBJ2-3|TRBV5-4
CASSPRVTDTQYF
>TRBJ1-6|TRBV3-1/TRBV3-2
CASSQGQGYNSPLHF
>TRBJ2-2|TRBV24-1
CATSDFRTTTTGELFF
>TRBJ2-7|TRBV29-1
CSTLSGQGGEQYF
>TRBJ1-2|TRBV19
CASSITPGQPNYGYTF
>TRBJ1-5|TRBV3-1/TRBV3-2
CASSQAQGGGQPQHF
>TRBJ2-3|TRBV28
CASRVGVAGGADTQYF
>TRBJ1-5|TRBV19
CASSFRSNQPQHF
>TRBJ1-4|TRBV11-2
CASSPFRSAVKGEKLFF
>TRBJ1-2|TRBV28
CASSLRTVPNYGYTF
>TRBJ2-1|TRBV15
CATRPSGSALYNEQFF
>TRBJ1-2|TRBV30
CAWVSGGYTF
>TRBJ2-4|TRBV21-1
CASSMGQTGTPAKNIQYF
>TRBJ1-2|TRBV5-4
CASIRTPTSYYGYTF
>TRBJ2-3|TRBV9
CASRGTSFTDTQYF
>TRBJ2-3|TRBV11-2
CASKSGQTPDTQYF
>TRBJ2-2|TRBV6-5
CASSLDRTVTGELFF
>TRBJ1-4|TRBV7-8
CASSRKGQGRTNEKLFF
>TRBJ2-3|TRBV18
CASSPKLAGSTDTQYF
>TRBJ1-2|TRBV4-1
CASSQGGGTYGYTF
>TRBJ1-2|TRBV5-4
CASSFSGLEGYTF
>TRBJ2-3|TRBV27
CASTLAGGPLTDTQYF
>TRBJ2-3|TRBV9
CASSGLSGSPTDTQYF
>TRBJ1-5|TRBV7-6
CASAQGAGNQPQHF
>TRBJ1-3|TRBV19
CASSMGQPNSGNTIYF
>TRBJ2-7|TRBV7-3
CASSATGSSYEQYF
>TRBJ1-6|TRBV19
CASSIGDTNNSPLHF
>TRBJ2-1|TRBV13
CASSLFSGASGRAYNEQFF